This T cell receptor (beta chain) was sequenced in a study of identical twins. Study-wide results and caveats: Alpha sequences that were out-of-frame and twin-shared showed an excess of low generation probability. Clonotypes of the beta chain that were abundant in cord blood carried fewer insertions (memory repertoires showed none). Partial confounding of zero-insertion analyses by invariant MAIT and iNKT cells was possible. Twin pairs had excess sharing that was weaker in beta out-of-frame sequences.

Germline CDR1 LGHDT, CDR2 YNNKEL (reference sequence). The CDR3 contains 15 residues. Unmatched junction bases numbered 5, after V lost 2 bases and J lost 4 bases. One entry per CDR3 protein, called by TCRdb with MiXCR from the 5' RACE reads. Among around 650,000 distinct CDR3 sequences, around 7.5% were seen once, and the ten largest hold 1.6%. This clonotype was seen a few times. What it recognizes is unknown. The same sample was also studied in work on yellow fever vaccine responses in identical twins.

The sequencing sample was made of PBMCs. The TCR sequence derives from a woman between 18 and 29 years old in good health. The rearrangement joins TRBV3-1 to TRBJ2-4; TRBD2 matches at 7 bases. The CDR3 DNA reads as TGTGCCAGCAGCCAAAGCGGGGATCGGAAAAACATTCAGTACTTC. Protein sequence: CASSQSGDRKNIQYF.